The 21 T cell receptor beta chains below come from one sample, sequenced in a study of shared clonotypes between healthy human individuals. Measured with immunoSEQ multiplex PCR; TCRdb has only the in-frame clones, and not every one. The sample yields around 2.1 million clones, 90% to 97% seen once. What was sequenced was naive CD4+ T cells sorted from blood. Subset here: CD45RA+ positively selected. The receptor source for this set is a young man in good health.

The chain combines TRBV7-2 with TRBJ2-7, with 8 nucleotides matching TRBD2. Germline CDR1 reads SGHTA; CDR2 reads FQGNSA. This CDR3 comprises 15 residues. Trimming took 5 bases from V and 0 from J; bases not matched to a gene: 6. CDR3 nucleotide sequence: TGTGCCAGCAGCACATCTAGCGGGTACTCCTACGAGCAGTACTTC. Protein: CASSTSSGYSYEQYF.

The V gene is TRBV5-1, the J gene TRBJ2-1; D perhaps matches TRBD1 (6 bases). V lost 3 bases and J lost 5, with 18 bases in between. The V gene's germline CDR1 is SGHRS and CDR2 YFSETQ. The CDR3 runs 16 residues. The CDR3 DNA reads TGCGCCAGCAGCTGGGCAGGGGTCATAACTAACAATGAGCAGTTCTTC. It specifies CASSWAGVITNNEQFF. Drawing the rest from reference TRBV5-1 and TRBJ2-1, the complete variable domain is KAGVTQTPRYLIKTRGQQVTLSCSPISGHRSVSWYQQTPGQGLQFLFEYFSETQRNKGNFPGRFSGRQFSNSRSEMNVSTLELGDSALYLCASSWAGVITNNEQFFGPGTRLTVL.

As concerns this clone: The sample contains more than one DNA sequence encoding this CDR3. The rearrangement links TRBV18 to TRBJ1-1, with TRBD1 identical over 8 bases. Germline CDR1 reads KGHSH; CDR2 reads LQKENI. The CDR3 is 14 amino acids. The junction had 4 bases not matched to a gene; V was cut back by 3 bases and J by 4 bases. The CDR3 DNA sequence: TGTGCCAGCTCACCCGGACAGGGAGTCACTGAAGCTTTCTTT. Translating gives CASSPGQGVTEAFF.

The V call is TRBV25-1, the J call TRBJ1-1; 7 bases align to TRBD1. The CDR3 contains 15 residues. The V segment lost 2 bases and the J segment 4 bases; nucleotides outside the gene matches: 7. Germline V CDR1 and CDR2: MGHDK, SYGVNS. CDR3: CASSEPTGVATEAFF. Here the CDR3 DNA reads TGTGCCAGCAGTGAACCCACAGGGGTCGCCACTGAAGCTTTCTTT. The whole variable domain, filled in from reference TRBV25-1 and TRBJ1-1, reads EADIYQTPRYLVIGTGKKITLECSQTMGHDKMYWYQQDPGMELHLIHYSYGVNSTEKGDLSSESTVSRIRTEHFPLTLESARPSHTSQYLCASSEPTGVATEAFFGQGTRLTVV.

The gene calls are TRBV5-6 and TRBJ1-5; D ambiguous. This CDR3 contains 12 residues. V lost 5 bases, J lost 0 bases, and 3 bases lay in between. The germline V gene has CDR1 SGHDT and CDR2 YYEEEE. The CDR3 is CASSTSNQPQHF. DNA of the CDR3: TGTGCCAGCAGTACTAGCAATCAGCCCCAGCATTTT.

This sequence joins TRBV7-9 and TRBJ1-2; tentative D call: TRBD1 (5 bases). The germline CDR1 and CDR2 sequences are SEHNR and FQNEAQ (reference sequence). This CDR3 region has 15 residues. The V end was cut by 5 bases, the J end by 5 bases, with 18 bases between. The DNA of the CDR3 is TGTGCCAGCAGCCCCAACTGGGCGCAGGGATATGGCTACACCTTC. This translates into CASSPNWAQGYGYTF. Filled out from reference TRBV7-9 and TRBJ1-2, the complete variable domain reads DTGVSQNPRHKITKRGQNVTFRCDPISEHNRLYWYRQTLGQGPEFLTYFQNEAQLEKSRLLSDRFSAERPKGSFSTLEIQRTEQGDSAMYLCASSPNWAQGYGYTFGSGTRLTVV.

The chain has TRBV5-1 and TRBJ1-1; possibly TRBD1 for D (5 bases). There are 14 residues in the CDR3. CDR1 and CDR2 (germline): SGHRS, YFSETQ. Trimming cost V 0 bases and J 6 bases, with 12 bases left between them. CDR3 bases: TGCGCCAGCAGCTTGGTCGTCAGGGATGCTGAAGCTTTCTTT. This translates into CASSLVVRDAEAFF. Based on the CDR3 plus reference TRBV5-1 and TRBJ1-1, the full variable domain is KAGVTQTPRYLIKTRGQQVTLSCSPISGHRSVSWYQQTPGQGLQFLFEYFSETQRNKGNFPGRFSGRQFSNSRSEMNVSTLELGDSALYLCASSLVVRDAEAFFGQGTRLTVV.

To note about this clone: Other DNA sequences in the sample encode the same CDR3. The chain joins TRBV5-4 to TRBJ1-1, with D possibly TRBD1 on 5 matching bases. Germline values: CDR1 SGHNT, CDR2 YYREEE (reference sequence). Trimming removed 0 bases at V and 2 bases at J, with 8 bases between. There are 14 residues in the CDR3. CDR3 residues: CASSLAGTNTEAFF. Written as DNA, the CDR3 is TGTGCCAGCAGCTTGGCCGGGACCAACACTGAAGCTTTCTTT.

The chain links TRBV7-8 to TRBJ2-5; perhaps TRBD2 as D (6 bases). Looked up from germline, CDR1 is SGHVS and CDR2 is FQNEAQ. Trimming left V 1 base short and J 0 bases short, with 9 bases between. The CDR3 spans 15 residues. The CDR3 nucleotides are TGTGCCAGCAGCTTAGGGGACTTATACCAAGAGACCCAGTACTTC. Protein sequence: CASSLGDLYQETQYF.

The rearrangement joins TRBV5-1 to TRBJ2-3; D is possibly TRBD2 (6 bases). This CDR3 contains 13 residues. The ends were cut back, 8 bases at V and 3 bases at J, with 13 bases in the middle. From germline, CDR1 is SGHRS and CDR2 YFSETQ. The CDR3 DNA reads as TGCGCCAGTACCCCGGGAGTAACAGATACGCAGTATTTT. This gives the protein CASTPGVTDTQYF.

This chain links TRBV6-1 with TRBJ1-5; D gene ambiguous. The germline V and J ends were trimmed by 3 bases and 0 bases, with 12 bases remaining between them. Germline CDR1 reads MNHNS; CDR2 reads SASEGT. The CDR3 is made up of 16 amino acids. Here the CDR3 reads CASSELGRFSNQPQHF. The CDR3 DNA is TGTGCCAGCAGTGAGTTAGGCCGGTTTAGCAATCAGCCCCAGCATTTT.

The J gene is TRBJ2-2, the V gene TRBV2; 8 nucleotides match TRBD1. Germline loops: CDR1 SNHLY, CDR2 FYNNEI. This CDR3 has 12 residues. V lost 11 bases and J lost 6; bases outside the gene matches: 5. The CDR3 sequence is CAGTQGAGELFF. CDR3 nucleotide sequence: TGTGCCGGAACACAGGGGGCCGGGGAGCTGTTTTTT.

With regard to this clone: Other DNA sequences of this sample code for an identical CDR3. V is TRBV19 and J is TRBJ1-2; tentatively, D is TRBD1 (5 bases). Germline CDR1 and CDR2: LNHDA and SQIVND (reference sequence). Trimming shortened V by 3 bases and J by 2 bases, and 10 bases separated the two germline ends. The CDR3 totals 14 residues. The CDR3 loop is CASSIAGDNYGYTF. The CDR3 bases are TGTGCCAGTAGTATCGCGGGGGACAACTATGGCTACACCTTC.

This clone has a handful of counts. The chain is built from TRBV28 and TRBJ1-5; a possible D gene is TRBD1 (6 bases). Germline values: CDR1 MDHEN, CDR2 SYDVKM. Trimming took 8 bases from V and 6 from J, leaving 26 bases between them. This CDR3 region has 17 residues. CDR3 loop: CASHKYPQGVSGQPQHF. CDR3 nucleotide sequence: TGTGCCAGCCATAAATACCCACAGGGTGTGTCCGGTCAGCCCCAGCATTTT.

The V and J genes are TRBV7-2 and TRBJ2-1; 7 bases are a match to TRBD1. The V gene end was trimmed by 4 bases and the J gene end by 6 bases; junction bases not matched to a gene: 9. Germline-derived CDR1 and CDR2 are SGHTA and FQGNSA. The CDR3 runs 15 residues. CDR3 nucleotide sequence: TGTGCCAGCAGCTACCGATCTAGACAGGGCAATGAGCAGTTCTTC. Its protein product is CASSYRSRQGNEQFF.

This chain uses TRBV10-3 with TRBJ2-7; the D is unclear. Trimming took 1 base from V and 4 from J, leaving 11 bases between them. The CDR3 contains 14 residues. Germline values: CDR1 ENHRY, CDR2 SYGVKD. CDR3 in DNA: TGTGCCATCAGTGAGTATGGCCCCCAATACGAGCAGTACTTC. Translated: CAISEYGPQYEQYF.

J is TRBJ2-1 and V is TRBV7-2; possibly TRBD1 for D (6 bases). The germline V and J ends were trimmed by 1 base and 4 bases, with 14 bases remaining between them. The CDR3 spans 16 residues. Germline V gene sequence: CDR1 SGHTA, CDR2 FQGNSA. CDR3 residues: CASSLVQGPSYNEQFF. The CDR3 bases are TGTGCCAGCAGCTTAGTACAGGGTCCTTCGTACAATGAGCAGTTCTTC.

CDR3 loop: CASRMTGGNEKLFF. CDR3 DNA sequence: TGTGCCAGCAGAATGACAGGGGGCAATGAAAAACTGTTTTTT. The chain recombines TRBV7-9 with TRBJ1-4; 10 bases agree with TRBD1. Germline-derived CDR1 and CDR2 are SEHNR and FQNEAQ (reference sequence). The CDR3 has 14 residues. V gave up 6 bases and J gave up 5 bases; unmatched junction bases: 3.

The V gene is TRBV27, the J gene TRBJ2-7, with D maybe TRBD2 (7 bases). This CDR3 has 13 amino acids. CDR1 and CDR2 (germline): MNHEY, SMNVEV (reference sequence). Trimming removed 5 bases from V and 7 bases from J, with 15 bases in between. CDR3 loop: CASSPTGRGEQYF. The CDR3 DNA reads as TGTGCCAGCAGTCCCACGGGGAGGGGGGAGCAGTACTTC.

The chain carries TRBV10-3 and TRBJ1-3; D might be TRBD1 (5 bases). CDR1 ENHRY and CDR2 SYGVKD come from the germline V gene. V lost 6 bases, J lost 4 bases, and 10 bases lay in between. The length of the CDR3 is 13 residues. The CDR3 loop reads CAIRGTYGNTIYF. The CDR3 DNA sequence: TGTGCCATCAGAGGGACTTACGGAAACACCATATATTTT.

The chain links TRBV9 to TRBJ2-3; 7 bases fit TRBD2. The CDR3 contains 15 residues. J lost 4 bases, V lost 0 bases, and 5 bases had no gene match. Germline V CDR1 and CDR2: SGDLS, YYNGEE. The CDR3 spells CASSVAGGSADTQYF. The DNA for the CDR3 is TGTGCCAGCAGCGTAGCGGGAGGATCTGCAGATACGCAGTATTTT.